These T cell receptor beta chains were read from a single sample in a study of CD8 T cells in ankylosing spondylitis. MiXCR was run by TCRdb on the 5' RACE reads, yielding one entry per CDR3 protein. Of approximately 220,000 distinct CDR3 sequences listed, roughly 26% are singletons. The sequencing sample was made of blood, either unsorted or a sorted T cell fraction (not recorded which). These receptors originate from a male donor with ankylosing spondylitis or in good health (not recorded which). Each CDR3 is given with its conserved first and last residue. D genes are given only for firm matches. The listing skips clone size in some rows; elsewhere it reads once, few, many or a size class.

>NA|NA|TRBV29-1|TRBJ2-1
TGCAGCGTGAGGGGGGCTGACAAGGGGGATGAGCAGTTCTTC
CSVRGADKGDEQFF
>NA|NA|TRBV6-5|TRBJ2-1
TGTGCCAGCAGTTACTCGAGAGACAGCTCCTACAATGAGCAGTTCTTC
CASSYSRDSSYNEQFF
>many|NA|TRBV5-8|TRBJ2-7
TGTGCCAGCAGCTCCCGGGGGACTTTATCCTACGAGCAGTACTTC
CASSSRGTLSYEQYF
>many|NA|TRBV20-1|TRBJ2-7
TGCAGTGCTAGGGGCAGGGGGGGCTACGAGCAGTACTTC
CSARGRGGYEQYF
>few|TRBD2|TRBV7-8|TRBJ2-7
TGTGCCAGCAGCGCCCGACTAGCGGGAGCCTACGAGCAGTACTTC
CASSARLAGAYEQYF
>NA|NA|TRBV20-1|TRBJ2-7
TGCAGTGCTTCCCCCTTCGGCGGGAACCCCTACGAGCAGTACTTC
CSASPFGGNPYEQYF
>many|TRBD2|TRBV10-3|TRBJ2-1
TGTGCCATCAGTGAGGGGACTAGCGGGGCCTACAATGAGCAGTTCTTC
CAISEGTSGAYNEQFF
>many|NA|TRBV13|TRBJ2-5
TGTGCCAGCAGCCTTAGGGACATCCAGACCCAGTACTTC
CASSLRDIQTQYF
>few|NA|TRBV4-3|TRBJ2-2
TGCGCCAGCAGTTGGGGGACACCGAACACCGGGGAGCTGTTTTTT
CASSWGTPNTGELFF
>few|NA|TRBV10-2|TRBJ2-5
TGCGCCAGCAGTCGGGGCCGGGCCCAAGAGACCCAGTACTTC
CASSRGRAQETQYF
>NA|TRBD1|TRBV20-1|TRBJ2-7
TGCAGTGCCAACGACAGGGTCGGTATCTACGAGCAGTACTTC
CSANDRVGIYEQYF
>many|NA|TRBV20-1|TRBJ2-5
TGCAGTGCTAGAGATCCGGTGTCCGAGACCCAGTACTTC
CSARDPVSETQYF
>NA|TRBD2|TRBV4-3|TRBJ2-1
TGCGCCAGCAGCCAAGATCGGATACTAGCGCACGATGAGCAGTTCTTC
CASSQDRILAHDEQFF
>many|NA|TRBV10-3|TRBJ2-5
TGTGCCACCGCGGAGGCCAAAGAGACCCAGTACTTC
CATAEAKETQYF
>many|TRBD2|TRBV12-5|TRBJ2-7
TGTGCTAGTGGTTTAGGCGGGAGTTTCGACGAGCAGTACTTC
CASGLGGSFDEQYF
>NA|NA|TRBV6-5|TRBJ1-2
TGTGCCAGCCGGGGGGGAATCTATGGCTACACCTTC
CASRGGIYGYTF
>NA|TRBD2|TRBV20-1|TRBJ2-1
TGCAGTGCTCAAAGGACTAGCGGGAGGACTTACAATGAGCAGTTCTTC
CSAQRTSGRTYNEQFF
>many|NA|TRBV11-2|TRBJ2-1
TGTGCCAGCAGCTTAGGCCGCGGGGGGCCAGGGGGGATCGATGAGCAGTTCTTC
CASSLGRGGPGGIDEQFF
>many|TRBD1|TRBV29-1|TRBJ2-5
TGCAGCGCCTTGGGACAGTTGGGAGAGACCCAGTACTTC
CSALGQLGETQYF
>NA|TRBD2|TRBV12-3/TRBV12-4|TRBJ2-1
TGTGCCATCAGTCGGGTCCGGAGTCTAGCGGGAGAGAACAATGAGCAGTTCTTC
CAISRVRSLAGENNEQFF
>many|NA|TRBV20-1|TRBJ2-7
TGCAGTGCTAGAGAGATGAGGGGTGTCTACGAGCAGTACTTC
CSAREMRGVYEQYF
>few|TRBD1|TRBV20-1|TRBJ1-2
TGCAGTGCTCCCTGGGACAGGGGTGCGGATGGCTACACCTTC
CSAPWDRGADGYTF
>few|NA|TRBV20-1|TRBJ2-5
TGCAGTGCTAGGGTTACCGGGACTCTCCAAGAGACCCAGTACTTC
CSARVTGTLQETQYF
>NA|TRBD1|TRBV12-3/TRBV12-4|TRBJ2-1
TGTGCCAGCAGTTCGACAGGGGGAAATGAGCAGTTCTTC
CASSSTGGNEQFF
>many|TRBD1|TRBV29-1|TRBJ2-7
TGCAGCGCCAGACAGGGCAGCTCCTACGAGCAGTACTTC
CSARQGSSYEQYF
>NA|NA|TRBV29-1|TRBJ1-1
TGCAGCGTTGTATGGGGTCCCACTGAAGCTTTCTTT
CSVVWGPTEAFF
>many|NA|TRBV29-1|TRBJ2-3
TGCAGCGTTTCTAGCGAGACGGGGACAGATACGCAGTATTTT
CSVSSETGTDTQYF
>few|NA|TRBV6-5|TRBJ1-1
TGTGCCAGCAGTTACTTGGGGACTACGTGGTCTGAAGCTTTCTTT
CASSYLGTTWSEAFF
>NA|NA|TRBV5-1|TRBJ2-1
TGCGCCAGCAGCTCTTTTGCGGGGTACGAGCAGTTCTTC
CASSSFAGYEQFF
>NA|NA|TRBV6-5|TRBJ2-1
TGTGCCAGCAGTTACGACAGGACCAAGGAGTTCTTC
CASSYDRTKEFF
>many|NA|TRBV12-3/TRBV12-4|TRBJ1-2
TGTGCCAGCAGTCCGAAATGGGACTTGCAGTACACCTTC
CASSPKWDLQYTF
>NA|TRBD1|TRBV12-3/TRBV12-4|TRBJ2-7
TGTGCCAGCAGTTCCGACAGGGTTATCAACGAGCAGTACTTC
CASSSDRVINEQYF
>NA|TRBD2|TRBV4-3|TRBJ2-1
TGCGCCAGCAGCCAAGATCCGGGAGGGTCTCCGAATGAGCAGTTCTTC
CASSQDPGGSPNEQFF
>NA|TRBD1|TRBV3-1|TRBJ2-3
TGTGCCAGCAGCCAGACAGGGGATACGCAGTATTTT
CASSQTGDTQYF
>NA|NA|TRBV29-1|TRBJ2-7
TGCAGCGCGGCGGAACAGGGTCGTGAGGACTACGAGCAGTACTTC
CSAAEQGREDYEQYF
>NA|TRBD1|TRBV29-1|TRBJ1-2
TGCAGCGTTCTGGCCCGGACAGGAGGCTACACCTTC
CSVLARTGGYTF
>many|TRBD2|TRBV5-1|TRBJ2-1
TGCGCCAGCAGCTTGGGCGGGAGCTCCTACAATGAGCAGTTCTTC
CASSLGGSSYNEQFF
>many|TRBD2|TRBV20-1|TRBJ2-1
TGCAGTGCCCGGCGAGACGGGGGGAATGAGCAGTTCTTC
CSARRDGGNEQFF
>many|NA|TRBV7-8|TRBJ2-1
TGTGCCAGCAGCTACCAGACTGAGCAGTTCTTC
CASSYQTEQFF
>few|TRBD2|TRBV7-8|TRBJ2-3
TGTGCCAGCAGCTTAGCGCGGACTAGCGGAGAGCTTAGGGGCACAGATACGCAGTATTTT
CASSLARTSGELRGTDTQYF
>few|NA|TRBV29-1|TRBJ1-6
TGCAGCGTTACCTCCGGGCATAATTCACCCCTCCACTTT
CSVTSGHNSPLHF
>NA|TRBD2|TRBV12-3/TRBV12-4|TRBJ2-1
TGTGCCAGCAGGGACAGCGGGAGGGCATCCGAGCAGTTCTTC
CASRDSGRASEQFF
>many|NA|TRBV7-2|TRBJ2-7
TGTGCCAGCAGATGGGGACGGGGCTCCTACGAGCAGTACTTC
CASRWGRGSYEQYF
>many|TRBD2|TRBV5-1|TRBJ2-4
TGCGCCAGCAGCTTGACCGGACAGTCCGGGAGGGGAAACATTCAGTACTTC
CASSLTGQSGRGNIQYF